This is a list of T cell receptor beta chains from one sample in a study of blood T cell repertoires in COVID-19. Produced via immunoSEQ multiplex PCR; TCRdb's table is partial and in-frame only. The sample yields about 190,000 clones, more than 70% seen once. Sequenced input: peripheral blood. The receptors stem from a woman in her thirties or forties who had recovered from COVID-19. The CDR3 runs from the conserved cysteine through the conserved F or W. D genes are given only for firm matches. Size is omitted from some rows. Given values are once, few, many or a class for expanded clones.

J: TRBJ2-7
V: TRBV6-5
D: .
size: .
DNA: TGTGCCAGCAGTTACGGGGATTTACAGGGATACGAGCAGTACTTC
CDR3: CASSYGDLQGYEQYF

J: TRBJ2-7
V: TRBV5-8
D: .
size: .
DNA: TGTGCCAGCAGCCACTTTATGAGACTAGACGGGATTTACGAGCAGTACTTC
CDR3: CASSHFMRLDGIYEQYF

J: TRBJ2-3
V: TRBV27
D: .
size: .
DNA: TGTGCCAGCACAAAGCGGTACACAGATACGCAGTATTTT
CDR3: CASTKRYTDTQYF

J: TRBJ1-1
V: TRBV30
D: .
size: .
DNA: TGTGCCTGGAACAGAGACACTGAAGCTTTCTTT
CDR3: CAWNRDTEAFF

J: TRBJ2-1
V: TRBV28
D: TRBD2
size: many
DNA: TGTGCCACACTAGGGACTAGCGGGAACTACTTCAATGAGCAGTTCTTC
CDR3: CATLGTSGNYFNEQFF

J: TRBJ2-7
V: TRBV6-5
D: .
size: .
DNA: TGTGCCAGCAGTCATTCATACGAGCAGTACTTC
CDR3: CASSHSYEQYF

J: TRBJ2-1
V: TRBV5-1
D: TRBD2
size: .
DNA: TGCGCCAGCAGCCCCTCCGGGACTAACAATGAGCAGTTCTTC
CDR3: CASSPSGTNNEQFF

J: TRBJ2-2
V: TRBV18
D: TRBD2
size: .
DNA: TGTGCCAGCTCACCAACGACTAGCCGCGGGGAGCTGTTTTTT
CDR3: CASSPTTSRGELFF

J: TRBJ2-5
V: TRBV5-4
D: TRBD2
size: .
DNA: TGTGCCAGCAGCATAGCGGGAGCTGAGACCCAGTACTTC
CDR3: CASSIAGAETQYF

J: TRBJ1-2
V: TRBV30
D: .
size: .
DNA: TGTGCCTGGAGTGTGAGTCTAGACTATGGCTACACCTTC
CDR3: CAWSVSLDYGYTF

J: TRBJ2-2
V: TRBV3-1/TRBV3-2
D: .
size: .
DNA: TGTGCCAGCAGTCGGACAGCGAACACCGGGGAGCTGTTTTTT
CDR3: CASSRTANTGELFF

J: TRBJ2-7
V: TRBV12-3/TRBV12-4
D: .
size: few
DNA: TGTGCCAGCAGTTTAAATCTACTCAATCAGTACTTC
CDR3: CASSLNLLNQYF

J: TRBJ2-6
V: TRBV5-4
D: TRBD2
size: .
DNA: TGTGCCAGTCGTGGCCTAGCGGGAGTATCAGGGGCCAACGTCCTGACTTTC
CDR3: CASRGLAGVSGANVLTF

J: TRBJ1-4
V: TRBV19
D: TRBD1
size: .
DNA: TGTGCCAGTAGTACGGAGACCCCCGGGACAGGGGTGTTTTTT
CDR3: CASSTETPGTGVFF

J: TRBJ2-1
V: TRBV5-1
D: TRBD2
size: once
DNA: TGCGCCAGCAGCCGGCAGGGCGGGAGTAGCTACAATGAGCAGTTCTTC
CDR3: CASSRQGGSSYNEQFF

J: TRBJ2-1
V: TRBV5-4
D: TRBD2
size: few
DNA: TGTGCCAGCACCTTCCGGGCTAGCGGGAAGGGGGGGGACAATGAGCAGTTCTTC
CDR3: CASTFRASGKGGDNEQFF

J: TRBJ2-7
V: TRBV19
D: TRBD2
size: .
DNA: TGTGCCAGTAGCCTCCTAGCGGGAGGTTCCTACGAGCAGTACTTC
CDR3: CASSLLAGGSYEQYF

J: TRBJ2-7
V: TRBV9
D: TRBD1
size: .
DNA: TGTGCCAGCAGCGTCAGCCTGCAAGGGGGACAGGGTACCTACGAGCAGTACTTC
CDR3: CASSVSLQGGQGTYEQYF

J: TRBJ1-1
V: TRBV30
D: .
size: .
DNA: TGTGCCTGGAGTACAGGCGGGACAGCTTTCTTT
CDR3: CAWSTGGTAFF

J: TRBJ2-7
V: TRBV11-3
D: .
size: once
DNA: TGTGCCAGCAGCTTAGGAGGGGGCTCCTACGAGCAGTACTTC
CDR3: CASSLGGGSYEQYF

J: TRBJ2-7
V: TRBV2
D: TRBD2
size: .
DNA: TGTGCCAGCAGTGGGACTAGTAAAAACGAAATAAGTCTCGAGCAGTACTTC
CDR3: CASSGTSKNEISLEQYF

J: TRBJ1-2
V: TRBV6-5
D: .
size: .
DNA: TGTGCCAGTTACCTTATATTAGGGGGATATGGCTACACCTTC
CDR3: CASYLILGGYGYTF

J: TRBJ1-1
V: TRBV19
D: .
size: .
DNA: TGTGCCAGTAGTCCCTCTTGGGGGGTTGGCACTGAAGCTTTCTTT
CDR3: CASSPSWGVGTEAFF

J: TRBJ1-2
V: TRBV2
D: TRBD1
size: .
DNA: TGTGCCAGCAGCCTTGACAGGGCCAACTATGGCTACACCTTC
CDR3: CASSLDRANYGYTF

J: TRBJ2-7
V: TRBV6-2/TRBV6-3
D: TRBD2
size: once
DNA: TGTGCCAGCAGCCGGACCCGCGGGAGGGCCACCTACGAGCAGTACTTC
CDR3: CASSRTRGRATYEQYF

J: TRBJ2-1
V: TRBV12-3/TRBV12-4
D: .
size: .
DNA: TGTGCCAGCAGTTTTAGTCTCGACAATGAGCAGTTCTTC
CDR3: CASSFSLDNEQFF

J: TRBJ1-3
V: TRBV29-1
D: TRBD1
size: .
DNA: TGCAGCGTTGAAAGGCAGGGGGCAGACACCATATATTTT
CDR3: CSVERQGADTIYF

J: TRBJ1-5
V: TRBV30
D: TRBD1
size: .
DNA: TGTGCCTGGAGGGGAGGACAGGCTGAGAATCAGCCCCAGCATTTT
CDR3: CAWRGGQAENQPQHF

J: TRBJ2-7
V: TRBV19
D: .
size: once
DNA: TGTGCCAGTAGTATAACCAGCTCCTACGAGCAGTACTTC
CDR3: CASSITSSYEQYF

J: TRBJ2-7
V: TRBV11-2
D: .
size: .
DNA: TGTGCCACCCGACGGGATGGGGACGAGCAGTACTTC
CDR3: CATRRDGDEQYF

J: TRBJ2-7
V: TRBV7-2
D: .
size: .
DNA: TGTGCCAGCAGCTTTCCCCCTTCGGACGAGCAGTACTTC
CDR3: CASSFPPSDEQYF

J: TRBJ2-3
V: TRBV10-3
D: .
size: .
DNA: TGTGCCATCAGGTTTGAAGGGAGCGCAGATACGCAGTATTTT
CDR3: CAIRFEGSADTQYF

J: TRBJ2-1
V: TRBV2
D: TRBD2
size: .
DNA: TGTGCCAGCAGGCCCCCCGGGACTAGCAGTAACAATGAGCAGTTCTTC
CDR3: CASRPPGTSSNNEQFF

J: TRBJ2-7
V: TRBV5-1
D: .
size: .
DNA: TGCGCCAGCAGCACCACCTCAGGTACAGGGTCACAGTACTTC
CDR3: CASSTTSGTGSQYF

J: TRBJ2-7
V: TRBV5-6
D: TRBD2
size: .
DNA: TGTGCCAGCAGCCTGACTAGCGGGAGGCCGTACTCCTACGAGCAGTACTTC
CDR3: CASSLTSGRPYSYEQYF

J: TRBJ1-1
V: TRBV3-1/TRBV3-2
D: .
size: .
DNA: TGTGCCAGCAGCCAACAGGTTAACACTGAAGCTTTCTTT
CDR3: CASSQQVNTEAFF

J: TRBJ2-7
V: TRBV3-1/TRBV3-2
D: TRBD1
size: .
DNA: TGTGCCAGCAGCCAAGATGACAGGGCCGAGCAGTACTTC
CDR3: CASSQDDRAEQYF

J: TRBJ1-2
V: TRBV2
D: .
size: .
DNA: TGTGCCAGCAGTGCCGGGACATCGAACTATGGCTACACCTTC
CDR3: CASSAGTSNYGYTF

J: TRBJ1-1
V: TRBV24-1
D: .
size: .
DNA: TGTGCCACCAGTGGATGGGACAACTCAATAGGAGCTTTCTTT
CDR3: CATSGWDNSIGAFF

J: TRBJ2-6
V: TRBV19
D: .
size: .
DNA: TGTGCCAGTAGTCCATTTGGCCTCTCTGGGGCCAACGTCCTGACTTTC
CDR3: CASSPFGLSGANVLTF

J: TRBJ1-4
V: TRBV27
D: .
size: .
DNA: TGTGCCAGCAGTTTGCGCCGCACGATTAATGAAAAACTGTTTTTT
CDR3: CASSLRRTINEKLFF

J: TRBJ2-5
V: TRBV7-9
D: .
size: .
DNA: TGTGCCAGCAGCGCCCAGACAGTACTGCTGGGAGAGACCCAGTACTTC
CDR3: CASSAQTVLLGETQYF

J: TRBJ2-1
V: TRBV7-9
D: TRBD2
size: .
DNA: TGTGCCAGCAGCTTAGATGGACTAGCGGGCTCCTACAATGAGCAGTTCTTC
CDR3: CASSLDGLAGSYNEQFF

J: TRBJ1-1
V: TRBV15
D: .
size: .
DNA: TGTGCCACCAGCAGAGATAGGAGAAGCTTGAACACTGAAGCTTTCTTT
CDR3: CATSRDRRSLNTEAFF

J: TRBJ2-7
V: TRBV27
D: TRBD1
size: .
DNA: TGTGCCAGCAGTTCCCGACAGGGTCATTTCTACGAGCAGTACTTC
CDR3: CASSSRQGHFYEQYF

J: TRBJ2-2
V: TRBV9
D: TRBD1
size: once
DNA: TGTGCCAGCAGCGTACCAGGGGGAAACACCGGGGAGCTGTTTTTT
CDR3: CASSVPGGNTGELFF

J: TRBJ2-7
V: TRBV6-5
D: .
size: .
DNA: TGTGCCAGCAGTTACTCAGGGGTAGGAGAGCAGTACTTC
CDR3: CASSYSGVGEQYF

J: TRBJ1-2
V: TRBV27
D: TRBD1
size: .
DNA: TGTGCCAGCAGGCCAGAGGGGGCATATGGCTACACCTTC
CDR3: CASRPEGAYGYTF

J: TRBJ2-3
V: TRBV28
D: .
size: .
DNA: TGTGCCAGCAGCCTTGCTAGGGGGGGTGGGAGCACAGATACGCAGTATTTT
CDR3: CASSLARGGGSTDTQYF

J: TRBJ1-1
V: TRBV29-1
D: .
size: once
DNA: TGCAGCGTAACCAGGGTACAGGACACTGAAGCTTTCTTT
CDR3: CSVTRVQDTEAFF

J: TRBJ2-1
V: TRBV29-1
D: TRBD1
size: .
DNA: TGCAGCGTTGAAGCCAGGGGGCTTCGGTACAATGAGCAGTTCTTC
CDR3: CSVEARGLRYNEQFF